One and the same sample provided the 32 T cell receptor beta chains below, sequenced in a study of control samples from healthy donors and cancer patients (dated by TCRdb to about 2020). Library prep was done by the immunoSEQ multiplex PCR assay. Held by TCRdb, this immuneACCESS table contains in-frame sequences only and omits some clones. Under half of the omission traces to an unresolved V gene where checked; the cause of the rest is unknown. This sample is represented by about 160,000 clones; approximately 90% of them were singletons. Approximately 12% of the sample rests with the top ten. Sequencing was done on a sample of blood. These receptors all stem from a man in his thirties or forties in good health.

The chain is built from TRBV3-1 (or the pseudogene TRBV3-2) and TRBJ1-3, with a weak D call TRBD1 (5 bases). V was pared by 4 bases and J by 1 base, with 14 bases between. The CDR3 extends over 16 amino acids. Germline V gives CDR1 LGHDT, CDR2 YNNKEL (reference sequence). The CDR3 spells CASSRGERASGNTIYF. Here the CDR3 DNA reads TGTGCCAGCAGCCGGGGGGAAAGAGCGTCTGGAAACACCATATATTTT.

This chain joins TRBV7-2 and TRBJ1-2, with TRBD1 identical over 9 bases. V gave up 5 bases and J gave up 7 bases; unmatched junction bases: 5. The CDR3 has 13 amino acids. The germline V gene has CDR1 SGHTA and CDR2 FQGNSA. The CDR3 DNA follows: TGTGCCAGCAGCCGGGACAGGGTTAGTGGCTACACCTTC. This encodes CASSRDRVSGYTF. The full variable domain, with the rest looked up from reference TRBV7-2 and TRBJ1-2, is GAGVSQSPSNKVTEKGKDVELRCDPISGHTALYWYRQSLGQGLEFLIYFQGNSAPDKSGLPSDRFSAERTGGSVSTLTIQRTQQEDSAVYLCASSRDRVSGYTFGSGTRLTVV.

The V gene is TRBV3-1 (or the pseudogene TRBV3-2), the J gene TRBJ1-2; D gene ambiguous. CDR1 LGHDT and CDR2 YNNKEL come from the germline V gene (reference sequence). The V end was cut by 0 bases, the J end by 4 bases, with 12 bases between. The CDR3 has 15 amino acids. The CDR3 protein is CASSQEQVHAYGYTF. The DNA of the CDR3 is TGTGCCAGCAGCCAAGAACAAGTTCACGCCTATGGCTACACCTTC.

The rearrangement links TRBV6-2 or TRBV6-3 to TRBJ2-3; D may be TRBD2 (6 bases). The CDR3 has 15 residues. CDR1 is MNHEY and CDR2 is SVGEGT in the germline V gene. V gave up 6 bases and J gave up 0 bases, with 13 bases separating them. CDR3 amino acids: CASSQTGTSTDTQYF. For the CDR3, the DNA is TGTGCCAGCAGCCAAACCGGGACTAGCACAGATACGCAGTATTTT.

The gene calls are TRBV28 and TRBJ1-4; D uncertain. The germline CDR1 and CDR2 sequences are MDHEN and SYDVKM. This CDR3 region has 14 residues. V lost 5 bases, J lost 6 bases, and 13 bases lay in between. CDR3 DNA sequence: TGTGCCAGCAGTCGTACAGCGAAGTATGAAAAACTGTTTTTT. The encoded protein is CASSRTAKYEKLFF. Full variable domain (rest looked up from reference TRBV28 and TRBJ1-4): DVKVTQSSRYLVKRTGEKVFLECVQDMDHENMFWYRQDPGLGLRLIYFSYDVKMKEKGDIPEGYSVSREKKERFSLILESASTNQTSMYLCASSRTAKYEKLFFGSGTQLSVL.

This chain connects TRBV4-1 to TRBJ1-3; 7 bases fit TRBD1. Trimming removed 1 base from V and 4 bases from J; junction bases left unmatched: 7. Germline V gives CDR1 MGHRA, CDR2 YSYEKL. This CDR3 is 16 amino acids long. CDR3 in amino acids: CASSQAGTELGNTIYF. CDR3 DNA: TGCGCCAGCAGCCAAGCGGGGACAGAGTTAGGAAACACCATATATTTT.

V is TRBV7-2 and J is TRBJ2-3; D is perhaps TRBD2 (7 bases). Deletions cut 2 bases from V and 2 bases from J, with 14 bases between. CDR1 is SGHTA and CDR2 is FQGNSA in the germline V gene. CDR3 length: 16 residues. The DNA of the CDR3 is TGTGCCAGCAGCTTAAGGGGGGGCTGGAACACAGATACGCAGTATTTT. Protein sequence: CASSLRGGWNTDTQYF.

The genes are TRBV24-1 and TRBJ2-7; 9 nucleotides match TRBD1. The CDR3 is 15 residues long. V dropped 5 bases and J dropped 1; count of bases not matched to a gene: 5. The germline V gene encodes CDR1 KGHDR and CDR2 SFDVKD. The CDR3 here is CATSARQGGSYEQYF. The CDR3 bases are TGTGCCACCAGTGCAAGACAGGGGGGATCCTACGAGCAGTACTTC.

The count of this clone is one. The V and J genes are TRBV12-3 or TRBV12-4 and TRBJ1-1; D remains unclear. Trimming removed 10 bases at V and 4 bases at J, with 16 bases between. This CDR3 comprises 13 residues. CDR3 DNA sequence: TGTGCCACCACTTGGGGAGAGGGCACTGAAGCTTTCTTT. Translation gives CATTWGEGTEAFF.

The chain recombines TRBV3-1 (or the pseudogene TRBV3-2) with TRBJ2-7; TRBD1 matches 9 bases. After removal of 1 base from V and 3 bases from J, the junction contained 1 base not matched to a gene. Per the germline V gene, CDR1 is LGHDT and CDR2 is YNNKEL (reference sequence). This CDR3 is 14 amino acids long. In DNA form, the CDR3 reads TGTGCCAGCAGCCAAGGGGACAGGGTCTACGAGCAGTACTTC. As protein: CASSQGDRVYEQYF.

This clone was observed once. The V call is TRBV9, the J call TRBJ1-4; D ambiguous. The CDR3 totals 14 residues. Germline V gene sequence: CDR1 SGDLS, CDR2 YYNGEE. V was cut by 0 bases and J by 6 bases, with 9 bases left in between. CDR3 bases: TGTGCCAGCAGCGTAGACGTTCGTGATGAAAAACTGTTTTTT. It translates to CASSVDVRDEKLFF. Full variable domain (rest looked up from reference TRBV9 and TRBJ1-4): DSGVTQTPKHLITATGQRVTLRCSPRSGDLSVYWYQQSLDQGLQFLIQYYNGEERAKGNILERFSAQQFPDLHSELNLSSLELGDSALYFCASSVDVRDEKLFFGSGTQLSVL.

The CDR3 loop reads CAGQRGGRPNEQFF. In DNA, the CDR3 is TGTGCCGGACAACGGGGGGGCCGTCCCAATGAGCAGTTCTTC. The V gene is TRBV2, the J gene TRBJ2-1; 8 positions match TRBD2. CDR1 SNHLY and CDR2 FYNNEI come from the germline V gene. This CDR3 has 14 amino acids. The V gene end was trimmed by 11 bases and the J gene end by 6 bases; junction bases not matched to a gene: 12.

The gene calls are TRBV7-2 and TRBJ2-1; D is uncertain. V was pared by 1 base and J by 6 bases, with 13 bases between. Germline CDR1 is SGHTA and CDR2 is FQGNSA. The CDR3 covers 15 residues. The CDR3 nucleotides read TGTGCCAGCAGCTTAGGGGGTGCCTTCCCCAATGAGCAGTTCTTC. It specifies CASSLGGAFPNEQFF.

In its sample, this clone was seen a few times. This chain joins TRBV29-1 and TRBJ2-3, with D unresolved. CDR1 is SQVTM and CDR2 is ANQGSEA in the germline V gene. Trimming took off 5 bases at V and 4 bases at J, with 7 bases between the two ends. This CDR3 is built from 11 residues. The CDR3, as DNA: TGCAGCGTTTGGTGGGCAGATACGCAGTATTTT. Its translation is CSVWWADTQYF.

The chain links TRBV28 to TRBJ2-7; 8 positions agree with TRBD1. The junction had 12 bases not matched to a gene; V was cut back by 5 bases and J by 6 bases. Germline V gene data show CDR1 as MDHEN and CDR2 as SYDVKM. The CDR3 contains 15 residues. CDR3 sequence (DNA): TGTGCCAGCAGTCCCCCTGCGGGACAGGTGACCGAGCAGTACTTC. Protein: CASSPPAGQVTEQYF.

The chain carries TRBV7-3 and TRBJ1-1, with a tentative D call TRBD1 (6 bases). The CDR3 runs 15 residues. CDR1 and CDR2 from the germline V gene are SGHTA and FQGTGA. Trimming took 0 bases from V and 4 from J, leaving 12 bases between them. The CDR3, as DNA: TGTGCCAGCAGCTTAACGGGAGACAGGCTCACTGAAGCTTTCTTT. It encodes CASSLTGDRLTEAFF.

The V gene is TRBV7-7, the J gene TRBJ2-2; 8 positions match TRBD1. The CDR3 has 15 residues. With 5 bases clipped from V and 4 bases from J, the junction kept 6 bases outside the gene matches. CDR1 is SSHAT and CDR2 is FNYEAQ in the germline V gene (reference sequence). CDR3: CASSPRTGPTGELFF. CDR3 bases: TGTGCCAGCAGCCCCCGGACAGGGCCCACCGGGGAGCTGTTTTTT.

In its sample, this clone was seen a few times. The chain recombines TRBV7-9 with TRBJ1-6; possible D gene TRBD1, 5 bases. The germline V and J ends were trimmed by 3 bases and 7 bases, with 13 bases remaining between them. This CDR3 comprises 15 residues. Germline CDR1 SEHNR, CDR2 FQNEAQ (reference sequence). CDR3 loop: CASSFFQGENSPLHF. In nucleotides, the CDR3 is TGTGCCAGCAGCTTCTTTCAAGGGGAGAATTCACCCCTCCACTTT.

The rearrangement links TRBV30 to TRBJ2-2; no definite D call. Germline V gives CDR1 GTSNPN, CDR2 SVGIG (reference sequence). The CDR3 consists of 13 residues. Trimming shortened V by 2 bases and J by 6 bases, and 10 bases separated the two germline ends. As DNA, the CDR3 is TGTGCCTGGAGTAGAAGTAGCCCCGGGGAGCTGTTTTTT. The encoded protein is CAWSRSSPGELFF.

The rearrangement joins TRBV2 to TRBJ1-1; tentative D call: TRBD1 (6 bases). With 7 bases removed from V and 8 bases from J, the gap between germline ends came to 14 bases. The CDR3 has 12 residues. Germline loops: CDR1 SNHLY, CDR2 FYNNEI. CDR3 loop: CASKGDGPEAFF. CDR3 in DNA: TGTGCCAGCAAGGGGGATGGGCCCGAAGCTTTCTTT.

The V and J genes are TRBV28 and TRBJ1-5; no clear D gene. This CDR3 region has 11 residues. Trimming pared 5 bases from V and 6 bases from J, leaving 5 bases between. Looked up from germline, CDR1 is MDHEN and CDR2 is SYDVKM. The CDR3 nucleotides read TGTGCCAGCAGTAAGACTCAGCCCCAGCATTTT. It translates to CASSKTQPQHF.

The rearrangement joins TRBV30 to TRBJ1-1; a possible D gene is TRBD1 (6 bases). CDR1 is GTSNPN and CDR2 is SVGIG in the germline V gene (reference sequence). Trimming took 8 bases from V and 4 from J, leaving 23 bases between them. The CDR3 spans 15 residues. CDR3 in amino acids: CAANTGQYYVTEAFF. CDR3 in DNA: TGTGCCGCGAACACTGGACAGTACTACGTCACTGAAGCTTTCTTT.

V usage is TRBV7-7 and J usage is TRBJ2-1, with D possibly matching TRBD1 (6 bases). V was cut by 6 bases and J by 2 bases, with 14 bases left in between. The germline V gene encodes CDR1 SSHAT and CDR2 FNYEAQ (reference sequence). This CDR3 region has 15 residues. DNA of the CDR3: TGTGCCAGCAGGATGAAGGACAGCCCCTACAATGAGCAGTTCTTC. This encodes CASRMKDSPYNEQFF.

The chain combines TRBV4-2 with TRBJ2-7; the D gene could be TRBD1 or TRBD2 (5 bases each). The germline V gene has CDR1 LGHNA and CDR2 YNFKEQ. The CDR3 has 15 residues. The V end was cut by 4 bases, the J end by 0 bases, with 13 bases between. The CDR3 reads CASSPGTGSSYEQYF. As DNA, the CDR3 is TGTGCCAGCAGCCCAGGGACGGGGAGCTCCTACGAGCAGTACTTC.

This chain uses TRBV7-2 with TRBJ2-3; D is undetermined. The CDR3 is 15 amino acids. Germline V gene sequence: CDR1 SGHTA, CDR2 FQGNSA. V shed 5 bases and J shed 1 base, with 13 bases lying between them. The chain's CDR3 is CASSPGGPRTDTQYF. The CDR3 nucleotides are TGTGCCAGCAGCCCTGGTGGACCTCGCACAGATACGCAGTATTTT.

The V and J genes are TRBV7-9 and TRBJ2-1; D may be TRBD2 (6 bases). The ends were cut back, 1 base at V and 9 bases at J, with 13 bases in the middle. CDR1 is SEHNR and CDR2 is FQNEAQ in the germline V gene (reference sequence). The CDR3 extends over 14 amino acids. The CDR3 DNA sequence: TGTGCCAGCAGCTTAGGCGGGGAGCGAGGTGAGCAGTTCTTC. Translation gives CASSLGGERGEQFF.

This chain connects TRBV29-1 to TRBJ1-1; 7 nucleotides agree with TRBD1. CDR1 is SQVTM, CDR2 ANQGSEA, per germline. The CDR3 runs to 12 residues. Unmatched junction bases numbered 11, after V lost 7 bases and J lost 9 bases. The CDR3 is CSGGQELRQAFF. As DNA, the CDR3 is TGCAGCGGCGGACAGGAACTCCGACAAGCTTTCTTT.

The chain couples TRBV11-3 to TRBJ2-1; maybe TRBD1 (6 bases). The CDR3 contains 14 residues. Germline lookup yields CDR1 SGHNT and CDR2 YENEEA. Trimming pared 2 bases from V and 6 bases from J, leaving 11 bases between. CDR3 region: CASSLTQGINEQFF. CDR3 nucleotide sequence: TGTGCCAGCAGCTTAACACAGGGAATCAATGAGCAGTTCTTC.

The chain links TRBV7-9 to TRBJ2-5, with 9 bases identical to TRBD2. The J segment lost 5 bases and the V segment lost 7 bases, leaving 8 bases of the junction unmatched. The CDR3 consists of 14 residues. Per the germline V gene, CDR1 is SEHNR and CDR2 is FQNEAQ (reference sequence). The DNA of the CDR3 is TGTGCCAGCACCAATAGCGGGAGATGGGAGACCCAGTACTTC. Translating it yields CASTNSGRWETQYF.

This chain links TRBV15 with TRBJ2-2; either TRBD1 or TRBD2 may fit D (5 bases each). Trimming pared 4 bases from V and 6 bases from J, leaving 9 bases between. The CDR3 is 13 amino acids. Germline V gene data show CDR1 as LNHNV and CDR2 as YYDKDF (reference sequence). DNA for the CDR3: TGTGCCACCAGCACGAGGGGCCCCGGGGAGCTGTTTTTT. Its translation is CATSTRGPGELFF.

The chain combines TRBV2 with TRBJ1-3; D is perhaps TRBD1 (6 bases). CDR3 length: 19 residues. Germline assignment: CDR1 SNHLY and CDR2 FYNNEI. The germline V and J ends were trimmed by 3 bases and 2 bases, with 23 bases remaining between them. Written as DNA, the CDR3 is TGTGCCAGCAGTGACTCGTGGGCACGCCAGGGGCATACTGGAAACACCATATATTTT. Translation gives CASSDSWARQGHTGNTIYF.

The chain combines TRBV7-2 with TRBJ1-2, with D possibly matching TRBD1 (6 bases). Trimming removed 4 bases at V and 2 bases at J, with 17 bases between. The CDR3 covers 16 residues. Per germline, CDR1 SGHTA and CDR2 FQGNSA. This chain's CDR3 is CASSSHAGGGNYGYTF. As DNA, the CDR3 is TGTGCCAGCAGCTCCCACGCCGGGGGCGGGAACTATGGCTACACCTTC.